Listed here are 21 T cell receptor beta chains from one sample, sequenced in a study of shared clonotypes between healthy human individuals (dated by TCRdb to about 2020). Library prep was done by the immunoSEQ multiplex PCR assay. The immuneACCESS repertoire file appears here via TCRdb, limited to in-frame rearrangements. These files lack a portion of the clones; in checked studies, under half of the deficit traces to unresolved V genes, and the cause of the others is not known. The sample profile shows about 2 million clones; 95% of them were found once. The ten most abundant clones make up more than 0.1% of the sample. Material for sequencing was naive CD4+ T cells sorted from blood. Interpreted using the paper, the cell subset or site label stands for: CD45RA+ positively selected. The receptors stem from a man between 18 and 29 years old in good health.

This rearrangement joins TRBV2 to TRBJ1-6; D perhaps matches TRBD1 (6 bases). The germline CDR1 and CDR2 sequences are SNHLY and FYNNEI. V lost 8 bases and J lost 5, with 16 bases in between. This CDR3 has 15 amino acids. The CDR3 sequence is CASRTRGGDNSPLHF. The CDR3 DNA follows: TGTGCCAGCCGGACCAGGGGAGGGGATAATTCACCCCTCCACTTT.

V usage is TRBV28 and J usage is TRBJ2-3; TRBD2 aligns across 15 bases. V shed 7 bases, J shed 6 bases, and the junction held 8 bases outside the gene matches. CDR1 MDHEN and CDR2 SYDVKM come from the germline V gene. The CDR3 covers 16 residues. CDR3 region: CASTDGTSGGWDTQYF. CDR3 DNA sequence: TGTGCCAGCACCGACGGGACTAGCGGGGGGTGGGATACGCAGTATTTT.

In regard to this clone: Other DNA sequences within the sample encode an identical CDR3. The chain employs TRBV7-9 and TRBJ2-7, with D maybe TRBD1 (5 bases). The CDR3 spans 12 residues. V was trimmed by 5 bases and J by 4 bases, leaving 9 bases between them. Germline values: CDR1 SEHNR, CDR2 FQNEAQ (reference sequence). CDR3: CASSTAGYEQYF. The CDR3 nucleotides read TGTGCCAGCAGCACCGCAGGGTACGAGCAGTACTTC.

The rearrangement joins TRBV7-9 to TRBJ2-5; 8 bases map to TRBD1. Germline assignment: CDR1 SEHNR and CDR2 FQNEAQ (reference sequence). The CDR3 extends over 14 amino acids. Trimming removed 5 bases from V and 5 bases from J; junction bases left unmatched: 7. Written as DNA, the CDR3 is TGTGCCAGCAGCGCCCGACAGGGGAGGGAGACCCAGTACTTC. It translates to CASSARQGRETQYF.

This sequence joins TRBV30 and TRBJ2-3, with D possibly being TRBD1 (6 bases). The V end lost 7 bases, the J end lost 0 bases, and 11 bases lay between the germline ends. The CDR3 totals 13 residues. Germline V gene lookup returns CDR1 GTSNPN and CDR2 SVGIG (reference sequence). The CDR3 DNA reads as TGTGCCTCCTCAGGGGTGAGCACAGATACGCAGTATTTT. Its protein is CASSGVSTDTQYF.

The gene calls are TRBV5-4 and TRBJ2-5; D is ambiguous. The CDR3 length is 13 residues. V dropped 5 bases and J dropped 5 bases, with 13 bases sitting between them. Looked up from germline, CDR1 is SGHNT and CDR2 is YYREEE (reference sequence). CDR3 DNA sequence: TGTGCCAGCAGTCTCGGAGTGATGGAGACCCAGTACTTC. It yields the protein CASSLGVMETQYF.

The J gene is TRBJ2-1, the V gene TRBV5-1, with no clear D. Germline lookup yields CDR1 SGHRS and CDR2 YFSETQ. Between the trimmed V and J ends, which lost 0 bases and 9 bases, there was a span of 10 bases. CDR3 length: 13 residues. The CDR3 loop reads CASSLVRMGEQFF. DNA for the CDR3: TGCGCCAGCAGCTTGGTACGGATGGGTGAGCAGTTCTTC.

The CDR3 sequence is CTSSLRPGQGAPNEKLFF. The CDR3 nucleotides are TGCACCAGCAGCCTCAGGCCGGGACAGGGGGCTCCTAATGAAAAACTGTTTTTT. The chain uses TRBV1 and TRBJ1-4; TRBD1 is taken as the D call from the table, unchecked against the DNA. TRBV1 is classified as a pseudogene. The CDR3 covers 18 residues.

A single count supports this clone. The rearrangement joins TRBV7-2 to TRBJ2-7; TRBD2 might be the D (6 bases). V lost 2 bases to trimming and J lost 2 bases, with 13 bases between them. Germline V lookup: CDR1 SGHTA, CDR2 FQGNSA. The CDR3 runs 15 residues. The CDR3 loop reads CASSLHPGGAYEQYF. The CDR3 nucleotides are TGTGCCAGCAGCTTACATCCCGGAGGGGCCTACGAGCAGTACTTC.

The chain has TRBV27 and TRBJ2-6; D is unresolved. Germline CDR1 is MNHEY and CDR2 is SMNVEV (reference sequence). V dropped 2 bases and J dropped 0 bases, with 14 bases sitting between them. The CDR3 is made up of 18 amino acids. This CDR3 reads CASSLHGYESSGANVLTF. For the CDR3, the DNA is TGTGCCAGCAGTTTACACGGATATGAAAGCTCTGGGGCCAACGTCCTGACTTTC.

The V gene is TRBV28, the J gene TRBJ1-6, with unresolved D. The CDR3 loop spans 15 amino acids. Germline lookup yields CDR1 MDHEN and CDR2 SYDVKM. Trimming cost V 3 bases and J 5 bases, with 11 bases left between them. For the CDR3, the DNA is TGTGCCAGCAGTTTGATCGACAAAGATAATTCACCCCTCCACTTT. It specifies CASSLIDKDNSPLHF.

The chain has TRBV5-6 and TRBJ1-2; no reliable D call. Trimming took 2 bases from V and 3 from J, leaving 11 bases between them. The CDR3 sequence is 14 residues long. CDR1 is SGHDT and CDR2 is YYEEEE in the germline V gene. CDR3 loop: CASSLPEGDYGYTF. The CDR3 bases are TGTGCCAGCAGCTTACCCGAAGGTGACTATGGCTACACCTTC.

The chain has TRBV4-1 and TRBJ2-7, with D perhaps matching TRBD2 (5 bases). The V gene's germline CDR1 is MGHRA and CDR2 YSYEKL. V was pared by 5 bases and J by 3 bases, with 11 bases between. The CDR3 has 13 amino acids. This chain's CDR3 is CASSGSLGYEQYF. The CDR3 DNA follows: TGCGCCAGCAGCGGGAGTTTAGGCTACGAGCAGTACTTC.

This sequence joins TRBV19 and TRBJ1-5; TRBD1 matches 12 bases. This CDR3 has 15 residues. Germline values: CDR1 LNHDA, CDR2 SQIVND (reference sequence). With V trimmed by 5 bases and J by 2 bases, 1 base remained unmatched. CDR3 in DNA: TGTGCCAGTAGTGGGGACAGGGGGCGCAATCAGCCCCAGCATTTT. Translating it yields CASSGDRGRNQPQHF. The full variable domain, in which reference TRBV19 and TRBJ1-5 provide the parts outside the CDR3, is DGGITQSPKYLFRKEGQNVTLSCEQNLNHDAMYWYRQDPGQGLRLIYYSQIVNDFQKGDIAEGYSVSREKKESFPLTVTSAQKNPTAFYLCASSGDRGRNQPQHFGDGTRLSIL.

About this clone: The sample contains more than one DNA sequence encoding this CDR3. The rearrangement joins TRBV7-2 to TRBJ2-7, with 8 bases that match TRBD2. Germline-derived CDR1 and CDR2 are SGHTA and FQGNSA. V was pared by 5 bases and J by 3 bases, with 3 bases of the junction left unmatched. CDR3 length equals 13 residues. CDR3: CASSPGGVYEQYF. Written as DNA, the CDR3 is TGTGCCAGCAGCCCCGGGGGGGTCTACGAGCAGTACTTC.

V gene TRBV28 combines with J gene TRBJ2-7, with no clear D. V lost 5 bases and J lost 7, with 6 bases in between. Germline CDR1 MDHEN, CDR2 SYDVKM. The length of the CDR3 is 10 residues. CDR3 region: CASSGEEQYF. CDR3 coding DNA: TGTGCCAGCAGTGGCGAGGAGCAGTACTTC.

V and J are TRBV15 and TRBJ2-7; 7 nucleotides line up with TRBD2. In germline, CDR1 is LNHNV, CDR2 YYDKDF (reference sequence). The CDR3 is 13 amino acids. V was clipped by 5 bases and J by 6 bases; unmatched bases: 7. The CDR3 region has the DNA TGTGCCACCAGCGTCGGACTAGTAAGCGAGCAGTACTTC. Translation: CATSVGLVSEQYF.

The chain uses TRBV27 and TRBJ2-7; TRBD2 might be the D (6 bases). V dropped 5 bases and J dropped 2 bases, with 16 bases sitting between them. Germline V gene lookup returns CDR1 MNHEY and CDR2 SMNVEV (reference sequence). The CDR3 runs 15 residues. This CDR3 is CASSRLGFGAYEQYF. DNA of the CDR3: TGTGCCAGCAGTCGACTAGGTTTTGGGGCCTACGAGCAGTACTTC.

The chain links TRBV25-1 to TRBJ2-7; TRBD1 matches 7 bases. The CDR3 is 13 amino acids. Per germline, CDR1 MGHDK and CDR2 SYGVNS. Trimming at V came to 6 bases and at J to 5 bases, leaving 7 bases not matched to a gene. The CDR3 nucleotides are TGTGCCAGCAGCCCGACAGGGCCCCACGAGCAGTACTTC. Encoded protein: CASSPTGPHEQYF.

The chain couples TRBV7-2 to TRBJ2-7; 10 nucleotides line up with TRBD2. The CDR3 sequence is 18 residues long. Germline V gene sequence: CDR1 SGHTA, CDR2 FQGNSA. V lost 1 base to trimming and J lost 4 bases; unmatched junction nucleotides: 13. CDR3 region: CASSLDGAGGPKSYEQYF. In DNA form, the CDR3 reads TGTGCCAGCAGCTTAGATGGAGCGGGAGGGCCGAAGAGTTACGAGCAGTACTTC. Full variable domain (remainder filled in from reference TRBV7-2 and TRBJ2-7): GAGVSQSPSNKVTEKGKDVELRCDPISGHTALYWYRQSLGQGLEFLIYFQGNSAPDKSGLPSDRFSAERTGGSVSTLTIQRTQQEDSAVYLCASSLDGAGGPKSYEQYFGPGTRLTVT.

DNA for the CDR3: TGTGCCAGCAGTTACACGGGCTACACCTTC. Its translation: CASSYTGYTF. The genes are TRBV6-6 and TRBJ1-2; no reliable D call. Trimming cost V 2 bases and J 8 bases, with 3 bases left between them. CDR1 is MNHNY, CDR2 SVGAGI, per germline (reference sequence). The CDR3 loop spans 10 amino acids.